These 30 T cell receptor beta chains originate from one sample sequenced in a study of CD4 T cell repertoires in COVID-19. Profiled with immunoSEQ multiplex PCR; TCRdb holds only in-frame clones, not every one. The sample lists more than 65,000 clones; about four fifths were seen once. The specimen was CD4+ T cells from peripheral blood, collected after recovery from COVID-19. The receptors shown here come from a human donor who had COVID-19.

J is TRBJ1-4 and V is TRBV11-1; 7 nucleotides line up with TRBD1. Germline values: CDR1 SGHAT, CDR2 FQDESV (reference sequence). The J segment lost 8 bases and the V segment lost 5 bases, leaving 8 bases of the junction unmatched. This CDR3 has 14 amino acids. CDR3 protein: CASSPRQGSEKLFF. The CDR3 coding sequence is TGTGCCAGCAGCCCACGACAGGGAAGCGAAAAACTGTTTTTT.

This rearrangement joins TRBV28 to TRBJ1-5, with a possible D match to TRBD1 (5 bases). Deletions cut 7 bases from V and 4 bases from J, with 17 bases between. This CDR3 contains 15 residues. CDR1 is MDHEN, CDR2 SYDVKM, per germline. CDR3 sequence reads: CASMSRGRSNQPQHF. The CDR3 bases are TGTGCCAGCATGTCGCGGGGCCGGTCGAATCAGCCCCAGCATTTT.

In DNA, the CDR3 is TGTGCCAGCAGTTTAGTTCAGGGGGACACCGGGGAGCTGTTTTTT. Its translation: CASSLVQGDTGELFF. This sequence joins TRBV27 and TRBJ2-2; TRBD1 agrees at 7 bases. This CDR3 contains 15 residues. The germline V gene has CDR1 MNHEY and CDR2 SMNVEV (reference sequence). V dropped 2 bases and J dropped 3; count of bases not matched to a gene: 3.

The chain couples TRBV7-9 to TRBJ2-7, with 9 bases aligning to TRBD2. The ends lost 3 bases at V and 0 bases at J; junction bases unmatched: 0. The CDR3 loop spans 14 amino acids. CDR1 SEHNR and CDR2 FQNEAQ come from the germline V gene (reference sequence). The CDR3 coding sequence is TGTGCCAGCAGCTTTAGCGGGAGCTCCTACGAGCAGTACTTC. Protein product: CASSFSGSSYEQYF.

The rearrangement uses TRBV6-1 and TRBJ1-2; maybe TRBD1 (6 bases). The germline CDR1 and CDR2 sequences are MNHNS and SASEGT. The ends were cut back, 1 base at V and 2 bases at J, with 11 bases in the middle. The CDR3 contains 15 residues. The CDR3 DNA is TGTGCCAGCAGTGAAGAAGCGGGACAAAACTATGGCTACACCTTC. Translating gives CASSEEAGQNYGYTF.

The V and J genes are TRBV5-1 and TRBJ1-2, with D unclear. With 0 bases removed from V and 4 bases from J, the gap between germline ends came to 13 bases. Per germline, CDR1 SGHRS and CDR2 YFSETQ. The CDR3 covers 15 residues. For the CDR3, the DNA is TGCGCCAGCAGCTTGGAGGGCCAGACCGGCTATGGCTACACCTTC. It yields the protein CASSLEGQTGYGYTF. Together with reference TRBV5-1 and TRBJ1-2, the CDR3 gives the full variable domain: KAGVTQTPRYLIKTRGQQVTLSCSPISGHRSVSWYQQTPGQGLQFLFEYFSETQRNKGNFPGRFSGRQFSNSRSEMNVSTLELGDSALYLCASSLEGQTGYGYTFGSGTRLTVV.

The CDR3 region is CAIKTGRDTGELFF. The CDR3 nucleotides read TGTGCCATCAAAACAGGTCGGGACACCGGGGAGCTGTTTTTT. The rearrangement links TRBV19 to TRBJ2-2, with D maybe TRBD1 (5 bases). Germline CDR1 reads LNHDA; CDR2 reads SQIVND (reference sequence). Trimming removed 10 bases from V and 3 bases from J, with 15 bases in between. The CDR3 runs 14 residues.

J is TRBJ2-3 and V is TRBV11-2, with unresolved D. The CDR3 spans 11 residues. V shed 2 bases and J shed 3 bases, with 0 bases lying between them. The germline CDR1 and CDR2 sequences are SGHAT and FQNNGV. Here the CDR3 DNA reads TGTGCCAGCAGCTTAACAGATACGCAGTATTTT. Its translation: CASSLTDTQYF.

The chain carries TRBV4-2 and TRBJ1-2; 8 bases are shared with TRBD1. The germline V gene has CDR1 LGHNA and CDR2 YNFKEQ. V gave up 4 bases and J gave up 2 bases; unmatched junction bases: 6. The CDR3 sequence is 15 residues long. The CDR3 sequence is CASSRGGQDNYGYTF. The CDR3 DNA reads TGTGCCAGCAGCCGGGGGGGACAGGACAACTATGGCTACACCTTC.

The CDR3 DNA reads TGTGCTAGTGGCTCGCGGGGGTGGAATGAGCAGTTCTTC. Its translation: CASGSRGWNEQFF. The V gene is TRBV12-5, the J gene TRBJ2-1, with 7 bases that match TRBD2. V was clipped by 6 bases and J by 7 bases; unmatched bases: 6. Germline CDR1 LGHNT, CDR2 FRNRAP. CDR3 length: 13 amino acids.

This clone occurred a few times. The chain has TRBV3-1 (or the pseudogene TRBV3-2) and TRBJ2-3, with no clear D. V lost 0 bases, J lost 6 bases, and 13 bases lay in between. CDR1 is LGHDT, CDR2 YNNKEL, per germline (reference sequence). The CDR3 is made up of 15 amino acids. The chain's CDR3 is CASSQDLGRADTQYF. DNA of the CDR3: TGTGCCAGCAGCCAAGATTTAGGTCGGGCGGATACGCAGTATTTT.

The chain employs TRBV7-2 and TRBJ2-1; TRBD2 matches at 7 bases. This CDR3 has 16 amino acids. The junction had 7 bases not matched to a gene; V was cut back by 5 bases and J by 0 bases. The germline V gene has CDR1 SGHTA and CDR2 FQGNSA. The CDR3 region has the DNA TGTGCCAGCAGCACCCGGGGGGATCACTCCTACAATGAGCAGTTCTTC. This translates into CASSTRGDHSYNEQFF.

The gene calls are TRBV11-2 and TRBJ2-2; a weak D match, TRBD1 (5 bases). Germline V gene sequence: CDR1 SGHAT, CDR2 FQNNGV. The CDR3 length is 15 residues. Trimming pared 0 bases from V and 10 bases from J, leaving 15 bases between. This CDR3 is CASSLDLRGLEELFF. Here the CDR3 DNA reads TGTGCCAGCAGCTTAGATTTAAGGGGATTAGAGGAGCTGTTTTTT. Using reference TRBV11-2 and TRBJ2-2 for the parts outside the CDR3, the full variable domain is EAGVAQSPRYKIIEKRQSVAFWCNPISGHATLYWYQQILGQGPKLLIQFQNNGVVDDSQLPKDRFSAERLKGVDSTLKIQPAKLEDSAVYLCASSLDLRGLEELFFGEGSRLTVL.

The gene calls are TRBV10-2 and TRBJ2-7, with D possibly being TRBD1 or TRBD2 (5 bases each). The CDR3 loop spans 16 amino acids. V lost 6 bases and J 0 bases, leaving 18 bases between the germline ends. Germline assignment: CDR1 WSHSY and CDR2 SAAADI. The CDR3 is CASSELGTGTSYEQYF. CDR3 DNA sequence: TGCGCCAGCAGCGAACTAGGGACGGGAACCTCCTACGAGCAGTACTTC.

The CDR3, as DNA: TGTGCCAGCTCACCAGGGGCGGGGAACTATGGCTACACCTTC. Its protein product is CASSPGAGNYGYTF. This rearrangement joins TRBV18 to TRBJ1-2; tentatively, D is TRBD1 (5 bases). Germline CDR1 KGHSH, CDR2 LQKENI. Trimming cost V 2 bases and J 2 bases, with 9 bases left between them. This CDR3 has 14 amino acids.

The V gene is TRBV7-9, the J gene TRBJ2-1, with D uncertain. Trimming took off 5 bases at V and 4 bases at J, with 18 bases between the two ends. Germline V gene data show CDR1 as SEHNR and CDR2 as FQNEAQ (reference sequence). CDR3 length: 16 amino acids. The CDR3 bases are TGTGCCAGCAGCCCGCTTGACCCATGGTCTTACAATGAGCAGTTCTTC. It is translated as CASSPLDPWSYNEQFF.

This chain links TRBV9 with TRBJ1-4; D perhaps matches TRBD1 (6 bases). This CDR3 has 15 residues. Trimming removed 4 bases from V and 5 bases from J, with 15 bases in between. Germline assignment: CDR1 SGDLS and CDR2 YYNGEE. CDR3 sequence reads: CASSPFGQNNEKLFF. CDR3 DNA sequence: TGTGCCAGCAGCCCCTTCGGACAGAACAATGAAAAACTGTTTTTT.

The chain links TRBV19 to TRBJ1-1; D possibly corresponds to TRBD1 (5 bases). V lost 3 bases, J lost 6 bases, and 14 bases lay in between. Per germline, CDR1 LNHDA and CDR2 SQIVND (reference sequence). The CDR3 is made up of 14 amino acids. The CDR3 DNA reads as TGTGCCAGTAGTATTCGAGGAGGGGACGCTGAAGCTTTCTTT. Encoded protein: CASSIRGGDAEAFF.

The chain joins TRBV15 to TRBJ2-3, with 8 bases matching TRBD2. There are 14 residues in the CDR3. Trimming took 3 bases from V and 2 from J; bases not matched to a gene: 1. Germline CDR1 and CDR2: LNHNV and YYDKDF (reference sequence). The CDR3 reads CATSSSGNTDTQYF. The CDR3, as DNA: TGTGCCACCAGCAGTAGCGGGAACACAGATACGCAGTATTTT.

CDR3 DNA sequence: TGTGCCAGCAGTTTATTTCAACAGTTCTACGAGCAGTACTTC. Protein: CASSLFQQFYEQYF. The chain couples TRBV28 to TRBJ2-7; no definite D call. Looked up from germline, CDR1 is MDHEN and CDR2 is SYDVKM. V was clipped by 1 base and J by 3 bases, with 10 bases between them. The CDR3 spans 14 residues. The whole variable domain, filled in from reference TRBV28 and TRBJ2-7, reads DVKVTQSSRYLVKRTGEKVFLECVQDMDHENMFWYRQDPGLGLRLIYFSYDVKMKEKGDIPEGYSVSREKKERFSLILESASTNQTSMYLCASSLFQQFYEQYFGPGTRLTVT.

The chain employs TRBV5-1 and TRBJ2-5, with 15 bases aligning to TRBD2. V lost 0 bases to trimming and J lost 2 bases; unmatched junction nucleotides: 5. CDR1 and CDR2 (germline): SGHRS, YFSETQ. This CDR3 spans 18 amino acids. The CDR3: CASSLVVGLAGGQETQYF. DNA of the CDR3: TGCGCCAGCAGCTTGGTCGTAGGACTAGCGGGGGGGCAAGAGACCCAGTACTTC.

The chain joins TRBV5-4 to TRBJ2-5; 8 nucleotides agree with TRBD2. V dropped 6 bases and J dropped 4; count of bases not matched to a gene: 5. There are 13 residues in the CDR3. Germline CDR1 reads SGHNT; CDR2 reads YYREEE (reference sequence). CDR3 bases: TGTGCCAGCACATATAGCGGGACAGAGACCCAGTACTTC. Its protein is CASTYSGTETQYF.

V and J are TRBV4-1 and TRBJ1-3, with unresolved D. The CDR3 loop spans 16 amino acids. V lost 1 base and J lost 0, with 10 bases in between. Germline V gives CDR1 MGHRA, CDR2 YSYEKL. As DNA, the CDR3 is TGCGCCAGCAGCCAAGTCGGCGGACGCTCTGGAAACACCATATATTTT. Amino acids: CASSQVGGRSGNTIYF.

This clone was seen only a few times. CDR3 nucleotides: TGTGCCAGCAGCCAAGATATAGGCGGCGAGCAGTACTTC. It specifies CASSQDIGGEQYF. This chain uses TRBV4-2 with TRBJ2-7, with D hard to call. Germline values: CDR1 LGHNA, CDR2 YNFKEQ. CDR3 length: 13 amino acids. The V and J ends lost 0 bases and 6 bases respectively, with 9 bases between them.

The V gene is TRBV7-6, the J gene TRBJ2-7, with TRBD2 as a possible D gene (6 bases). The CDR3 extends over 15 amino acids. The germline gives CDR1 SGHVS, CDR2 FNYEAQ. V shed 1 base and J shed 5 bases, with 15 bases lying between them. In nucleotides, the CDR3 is TGTGCCAGCAGCTTAGACGGGAGATCCCTAAACGAGCAGTACTTC. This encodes CASSLDGRSLNEQYF.

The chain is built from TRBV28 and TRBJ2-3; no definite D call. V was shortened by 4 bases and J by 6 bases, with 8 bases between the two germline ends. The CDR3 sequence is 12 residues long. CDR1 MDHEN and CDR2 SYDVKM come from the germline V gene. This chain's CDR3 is CASSSSRDTQYF. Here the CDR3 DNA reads TGTGCCAGCAGTTCTTCTAGGGATACGCAGTATTTT.

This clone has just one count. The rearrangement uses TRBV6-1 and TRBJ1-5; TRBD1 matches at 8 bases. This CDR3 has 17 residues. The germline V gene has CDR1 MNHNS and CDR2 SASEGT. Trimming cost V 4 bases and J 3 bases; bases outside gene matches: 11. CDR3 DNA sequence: TGTGCCAGCAGTGGGGGAGGGGGGACAGGTTCCAATCAGCCCCAGCATTTT. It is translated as CASSGGGGTGSNQPQHF.

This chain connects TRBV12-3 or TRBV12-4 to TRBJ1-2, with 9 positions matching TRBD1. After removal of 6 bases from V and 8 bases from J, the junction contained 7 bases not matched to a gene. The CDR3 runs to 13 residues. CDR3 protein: CASRGQGIDGYTF. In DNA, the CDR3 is TGTGCCAGCAGGGGACAGGGAATAGACGGCTACACCTTC.

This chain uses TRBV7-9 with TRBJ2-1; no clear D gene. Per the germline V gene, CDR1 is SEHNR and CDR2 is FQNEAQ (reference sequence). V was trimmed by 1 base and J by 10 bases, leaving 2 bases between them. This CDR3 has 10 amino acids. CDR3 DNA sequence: TGTGCCAGCAGCTTAGACGAGCAGTTCTTC. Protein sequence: CASSLDEQFF.

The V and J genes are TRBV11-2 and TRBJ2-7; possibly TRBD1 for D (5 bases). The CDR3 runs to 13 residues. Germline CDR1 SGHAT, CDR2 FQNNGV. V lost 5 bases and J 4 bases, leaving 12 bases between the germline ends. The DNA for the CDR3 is TGTGCCAGCAGCGTCGACAGCAAATACGAGCAGTACTTC. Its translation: CASSVDSKYEQYF.